These T cell receptor beta chains were read from a single sample in a study of cytomegalovirus exposure and HLA in healthy donors. Method: immunoSEQ multiplex PCR; TCRdb's copy keeps in-frame clones and lacks some. The profile covers a few hundred thousand clones, with approximately 80% appearing a single time and 15% to 19% taken by the ten largest. Material for sequencing was PBMCs. The receptors come from a middle-aged man in good health and CMV-seronegative. Both conserved end residues are trimmed from each CDR3. Each record gives: D gene, V gene, CDR3 protein. D genes are given only for firm matches.

- TRBV27 ASRRGQSSFYEQY
- TRBV15 ATSRDSNSNQPQH
TRBD2 TRBV19 ASSLAGNTGELF
TRBD1 TRBV11-2 ASSTRTGREETQY
- TRBV27 ASSLSNGNTEAF
- TRBV2 ASSETYEQY
TRBD1 TRBV10-3 AGRQGANYEQY
TRBD2 TRBV4-2 ASSQDGRGETQY
TRBD2 TRBV7-2 ASSFGLAVSYNEQF
TRBD2 TRBV5-1 ASRLPAGRSGELF
TRBD1 TRBV27 ASIKTGGPYEQY
TRBD1 TRBV2 ASSEDSTGVSEAF
- TRBV5-1 ASSVIGVNYEQY
- TRBV7-9 ASTSRAYEQY
- TRBV21-1 ASSKTRDRRKNQPQH
- TRBV10-3 AISESEGQPQH
- TRBV4-1 ASSQAPYNSGYEQY
- TRBV5-1 ASSSGTRDMWKLF
- TRBV5-1 ASSLAQGKGNEQF
TRBD2 TRBV12-5 ASGSGEGYEQF
- TRBV6-1 ASSETIEQF
TRBD1 TRBV9 ASSLGTEETQY
TRBD2 TRBV7-8 ASSFRGSGRRTYNEQF
- TRBV9 ASSDTMNEQF
- TRBV30 AWRQGAFTGELF
TRBD1 TRBV27 ASSFRDREQF
TRBD1 TRBV29-1 SVRTGSYEQY
TRBD1 TRBV11-2 ASSLGRGPYNEQF
- TRBV27 ASSLSQPKGANYGYT
TRBD2 TRBV5-5 ASSLASSGGASRETQY